This T cell receptor beta chain was found in a study of blood T cell repertoires in COVID-19. On the study more broadly: Sources were T cells, B-cell-depleted T cells, or PBMCs; the material itself was cDNA or gDNA.

Original processing notes: Nucleated cell number was recorded as an estimate derived from reference gene primer amplification. Using immunoSEQ multiplex PCR, the repertoire was profiled, and TCRdb retains in-frame clones only, with some absent. The V and J calls and the clone size are those of that table, but D and trimming were determined from the DNA. The table lists over 200,000 clones, roughly nine tenths of them singletons. Unmatched junction bases numbered 4, after V lost 5 bases and J lost 7 bases. The CDR3 spans 13 residues. Germline lookup yields CDR1 SGHAT and CDR2 FQNNGV. The rearrangement links TRBV11-2 to TRBJ2-1, with 8 positions matching TRBD2. Sequencing was performed on peripheral blood. The source of this sequence is a man aged 55 to 70 who had recovered from COVID-19. CDR3 protein: CASSRGGPNEQFF. For the CDR3, the DNA is TGTGCCAGCAGCCGGGGGGGGCCAAATGAGCAGTTCTTC.